The 17 T cell receptor beta chains below come from one sample, sequenced in a study of cytomegalovirus exposure and HLA in healthy donors. PCR primers comprised 60 Vbeta and 13 Jbeta primers. Using immunoSEQ multiplex PCR, the repertoire was profiled, and TCRdb retains in-frame clones only, with some absent. The sample lists 65,000 to 70,000 clones, roughly 70% occurring once. Sequencing input: PBMCs. Source of these receptors: a woman under 40 in good health and CMV-seronegative.

The V gene is TRBV6-5, the J gene TRBJ2-1; tentatively, D is TRBD2 (6 bases). Germline V gene data show CDR1 as MNHEY and CDR2 as SVGAGI. V lost 0 bases, J lost 6 bases, and 12 bases lay in between. The CDR3 totals 15 residues. The CDR3 DNA reads TGTGCCAGCAGTTACTCTGGCGGGGCCTTCAATGAGCAGTTCTTC. It specifies CASSYSGGAFNEQFF.

This clone was counted once. V gene TRBV7-9 combines with J gene TRBJ2-5; possibly TRBD2 for D (5 bases). This CDR3 region has 17 residues. The germline V and J ends were trimmed by 6 bases and 7 bases, with 27 bases remaining between them. Germline V gene sequence: CDR1 SEHNR, CDR2 FQNEAQ (reference sequence). CDR3 in DNA: TGTGCCAGCAGTTTAACGCCCGCTGCGTCAAAGGCGGGGACCCAGTACTTC. As protein: CASSLTPAASKAGTQYF.

V and J are TRBV27 and TRBJ2-3, with D possibly TRBD2 on 6 matching bases. Trimming shortened V by 3 bases and J by 1 base, and 11 bases separated the two germline ends. There are 15 residues in the CDR3. In germline, CDR1 is MNHEY, CDR2 SMNVEV (reference sequence). The CDR3 sequence: CASSFSSGGTDTQYF. The CDR3 DNA reads TGTGCCAGCAGTTTCTCCTCGGGGGGCACAGATACGCAGTATTTT.

This rearrangement joins TRBV15 to TRBJ1-2; 10 bases align to TRBD1. The CDR3 spans 17 residues. The germline CDR1 and CDR2 sequences are LNHNV and YYDKDF (reference sequence). The V segment lost 0 bases and the J segment 1 base; nucleotides outside the gene matches: 5. This CDR3 is CATSRDEGTGDNYGYTF. CDR3 coding DNA: TGTGCCACCAGCAGAGATGAAGGGACAGGGGATAACTATGGCTACACCTTC.

V and J are TRBV9 and TRBJ2-1; 9 bases agree with TRBD1. This CDR3 comprises 15 residues. In germline, CDR1 is SGDLS, CDR2 YYNGEE. V lost 2 bases and J lost 4; bases outside the gene matches: 4. CDR3 nucleotide sequence: TGTGCCAGCAGCGTCGGGGACAGGGCTTACAATGAGCAGTTCTTC. Translating gives CASSVGDRAYNEQFF.

The chain links TRBV14 to TRBJ2-2, with 8 bases identical to TRBD2. This CDR3 is 13 amino acids long. Germline V lookup: CDR1 SGHDN, CDR2 FVKESK. Losses at the gene ends were 7 bases for V and 4 bases for J; bases not matched to a gene: 2. CDR3 residues: CASNRGGTGELFF. CDR3 nucleotide sequence: TGTGCCAGCAACCGGGGGGGCACCGGGGAGCTGTTTTTT.

The chain employs TRBV19 and TRBJ1-5; TRBD1 is a possible D gene (6 bases). The CDR3 extends over 13 amino acids. CDR1 LNHDA and CDR2 SQIVND come from the germline V gene (reference sequence). Trimming pared 7 bases from V and 6 bases from J, leaving 13 bases between. For the CDR3, the DNA is TGTGCCAGTATCGGGGCAGGGGTTCAGCCCCAGCATTTT. Amino acid sequence: CASIGAGVQPQHF.

This clone was detected once. CDR3 sequence reads: CASSLGQGAIYEQYF. DNA for the CDR3: TGCGCCAGCAGCTTGGGACAGGGGGCGATCTACGAGCAGTACTTC. The J gene is TRBJ2-7, the V gene TRBV5-1; 10 positions match TRBD1. Unmatched junction bases numbered 3, after V lost 0 bases and J lost 3 bases. CDR1 is SGHRS, CDR2 YFSETQ, per germline. This CDR3 has 15 amino acids.

This chain uses TRBV7-8 with TRBJ1-3, with D possibly TRBD1 on 5 matching bases. Germline V gene lookup returns CDR1 SGHVS and CDR2 FQNEAQ. Trimming took off 3 bases at V and 2 bases at J, with 11 bases between the two ends. The CDR3 spans 15 residues. CDR3 in amino acids: CASSLGRGAGNTIYF. CDR3 DNA: TGTGCCAGCAGCTTGGGTCGGGGGGCTGGAAACACCATATATTTT.

The V gene is TRBV7-9, the J gene TRBJ1-5; the match to TRBD1 covers 9 bases. Trimming removed 11 bases from V and 5 bases from J; junction bases left unmatched: 4. Germline-derived CDR1 and CDR2 are SEHNR and FQNEAQ (reference sequence). The CDR3 sequence is 12 residues long. Written as DNA, the CDR3 is TGTGCCTCGGACAGGGGAGATCAGCCCCAGCATTTT. Its protein is CASDRGDQPQHF.

The count of this clone is one. The J gene is TRBJ1-3, the V gene TRBV9; a weak D match, TRBD1 (6 bases). Trimming stripped 0 bases from V and 2 bases from J, with 18 bases between. This CDR3 is built from 18 residues. Germline V gives CDR1 SGDLS, CDR2 YYNGEE. The DNA of the CDR3 is TGTGCCAGCAGCGTAGCAGGGGCAGGTTTTACGACTGGAAACACCATATATTTT. Residues: CASSVAGAGFTTGNTIYF.

This clone was observed a handful of times. The V call is TRBV14, the J call TRBJ1-1, with D hard to call. The CDR3 sequence is 12 residues long. Trimming shortened V by 11 bases and J by 6 bases, and 16 bases separated the two germline ends. CDR1 is SGHDN and CDR2 is FVKESK in the germline V gene. In DNA, the CDR3 is TGTGCCGCAAGCCTGATAACGGCTGAAGCTTTCTTT. This sequence encodes CAASLITAEAFF.

This clone was seen just once. The V call is TRBV27, the J call TRBJ2-2, with D possibly TRBD2 on 5 matching bases. The ends were cut back, 3 bases at V and 3 bases at J, with 14 bases in the middle. In germline, CDR1 is MNHEY, CDR2 SMNVEV (reference sequence). This CDR3 region has 16 residues. In DNA form, the CDR3 reads TGTGCCAGCAGTTTTAGTTCGGGATGGGACACCGGGGAGCTGTTTTTT. It translates to CASSFSSGWDTGELFF.

J is TRBJ2-5 and V is TRBV5-1, with D unclear. The length of the CDR3 is 12 residues. Germline V gene data show CDR1 as SGHRS and CDR2 as YFSETQ. Trimming removed 5 bases at V and 1 base at J, with 6 bases between. The CDR3 reads CASRLPQETQYF. CDR3 sequence (DNA): TGCGCCAGCAGACTACCCCAAGAGACCCAGTACTTC.

The rearrangement links TRBV29-1 to TRBJ1-4; the D is unclear. The ends were cut back, 6 bases at V and 0 bases at J, with 8 bases in the middle. The germline gives CDR1 SQVTM, CDR2 ANQGSEA. This CDR3 is built from 13 residues. The CDR3 protein is CSVRLTTNEKLFF. For the CDR3, the DNA is TGCAGCGTCCGGTTGACAACTAATGAAAAACTGTTTTTT.

This clone ranks as medium-sized (0.01 to 0.1%). Other DNA sequences in this sample translate to the same CDR3. The chain couples TRBV27 to TRBJ1-1; 7 nucleotides align to TRBD1. The CDR3 runs 15 residues. Trimming took 6 bases from V and 10 from J; bases not matched to a gene: 17. Per the germline V gene, CDR1 is MNHEY and CDR2 is SMNVEV (reference sequence). Written as DNA, the CDR3 is TGTGCCAGCAGCCTCGCGGGTTCAGGGGGTGTAAGAGCTTTCTTT. Its translation is CASSLAGSGGVRAFF.

The rearrangement joins TRBV7-8 to TRBJ2-7; a weak D match, TRBD2 (5 bases). Germline loops: CDR1 SGHVS, CDR2 FQNEAQ. The CDR3 contains 13 residues. The ends were cut back, 5 bases at V and 1 base at J, with 9 bases in the middle. CDR3 coding DNA: TGTGCCAGCAGCGAGGGCGGTTCCTACGAGCAGTACTTC. It codes for CASSEGGSYEQYF.